The 14 T cell receptor beta chains below all came from one sample that was sequenced in a study of T cell repertoires in cytomegalovirus infection. Each CDR3 protein gets one entry after TCRdb re-called the reads with MiXCR. There are around 180,000 distinct CDR3 sequences in the sample; 28% occur only once, and 31% lies in the top ten. Material for sequencing was PBMCs. The source is a human donor in good health (CMV status not recorded). Some clones in this sample may be carry-over from other donors' samples.

This clonotype showed up just a few times. The V call is TRBV7-9, the J call TRBJ2-5, with 13 bases identical to TRBD2. After removal of 4 bases from V and 5 bases from J, the junction contained 7 bases not matched to a gene. Germline assignment: CDR1 SEHNR and CDR2 FQNEAQ (reference sequence). The CDR3 runs 16 residues. DNA for the CDR3: TGTGCCAGCAGCTCCCGGACTAGCGGGAGAGGGGAGACCCAGTACTTC. It codes for CASSSRTSGRGETQYF.

V is TRBV6-5 and J is TRBJ1-5; 7 bases agree with TRBD1. Losses at the gene ends were 6 bases for V and 12 bases for J; bases not matched to a gene: 11. The CDR3 loop spans 13 amino acids. Germline values: CDR1 MNHEY, CDR2 SVGAGI. DNA for the CDR3: TGTGCCAGCAGCCCCTTCCGGGACAGCAGCCAGCATTTT. This sequence encodes CASSPFRDSSQHF.

V is TRBV19 and J is TRBJ1-3; perhaps TRBD1 as D (6 bases). This CDR3 region has 14 residues. Per germline, CDR1 LNHDA and CDR2 SQIVND (reference sequence). V gave up 8 bases and J gave up 0 bases, with 11 bases separating them. The CDR3 bases are TGTGCCAGTGGACAGTCTCGCTCTGGAAACACCATATATTTT. Its protein is CASGQSRSGNTIYF.

In this sample, this clonotype turned up a few times. This rearrangement joins TRBV29-1 to TRBJ2-5, with D possibly being TRBD1 (6 bases). This CDR3 is built from 14 residues. Trimming left V 4 bases short and J 4 bases short, with 16 bases between. The germline gives CDR1 SQVTM, CDR2 ANQGSEA. This CDR3 is CSVATGSPSETQYF. The DNA of the CDR3 is TGCAGCGTTGCGACAGGTAGTCCCTCAGAGACCCAGTACTTC.

The chain has TRBV5-6 and TRBJ1-2; the match to TRBD1 covers 9 bases. J was trimmed by 2 bases and V by 4 bases; bases with no gene match: 6. CDR1 is SGHDT and CDR2 is YYEEEE in the germline V gene. CDR3 length: 15 amino acids. The CDR3 DNA is TGTGCCAGCAGCCCTGGGGACAGGGTAAACTATGGCTACACCTTC. Protein: CASSPGDRVNYGYTF.

CDR3 in DNA: TGTGCCAGCAGCTTAGAACAGAGTGAGACCCAGTACTTC. It is translated as CASSLEQSETQYF. The chain combines TRBV11-2 with TRBJ2-5; the D is unclear. V was clipped by 0 bases and J by 5 bases, with 7 bases between them. Germline V gene sequence: CDR1 SGHAT, CDR2 FQNNGV. The CDR3 sequence is 13 residues long.

J is TRBJ2-2 and V is TRBV23-1; D is possibly TRBD1 (6 bases). TRBV23-1 is treated as an ORF (open reading frame) with a function not yet certain. The CDR3 contains 16 residues. V lost 3 bases and J lost 1, with 12 bases in between. Written as DNA, the CDR3 is TGCGCCAGCAGTCAGCTGGGACACCAGAACACCGGGGAGCTGTTTTTT. It yields the protein CASSQLGHQNTGELFF.

The sample holds many counts of this clonotype. The chain is built from TRBV10-3 and TRBJ1-1, with 11 nucleotides matching TRBD1. V shed 6 bases and J 0 bases; nucleotides not matched to a gene: 3. The CDR3 is 15 residues long. From germline, CDR1 is ENHRY and CDR2 SYGVKD. This CDR3 is CAIRDRGRMNTEAFF. The CDR3 DNA follows: TGTGCCATCAGGGACAGGGGGCGAATGAACACTGAAGCTTTCTTT.

This clonotype was seen more than once but under ten times. V usage is TRBV2 and J usage is TRBJ2-2, with 9 bases fitting TRBD1. CDR1 is SNHLY, CDR2 FYNNEI, per germline. Losses at the gene ends were 3 bases for V and 1 base for J; bases not matched to a gene: 3. The CDR3 sequence is 16 residues long. The CDR3 DNA follows: TGTGCCAGCAGTGAGACAGGGGGGAAGAACACCGGGGAGCTGTTTTTT. This gives the protein CASSETGGKNTGELFF.

V usage is TRBV6-5 and J usage is TRBJ1-2, with no clear D. The CDR3 contains 15 residues. CDR1 is MNHEY, CDR2 SVGAGI, per germline. The V end was cut by 5 bases, the J end by 4 bases, with 17 bases between. The CDR3 loop is CASSRDPGGSYGYTF. In nucleotides, the CDR3 is TGTGCCAGCAGTCGAGACCCAGGCGGAAGCTATGGCTACACCTTC.

At least ten counts were recorded for this clonotype. The J gene is TRBJ2-3, the V gene TRBV7-2; no definite D call. The V end was cut by 1 base, the J end by 6 bases, with 8 bases between. This CDR3 is 13 amino acids long. Germline-derived CDR1 and CDR2 are SGHTA and FQGNSA. The CDR3 region is CASSLGLGDTQYF. In DNA, the CDR3 is TGTGCCAGCAGCTTAGGGCTAGGGGATACGCAGTATTTT. Looking up the rest from reference TRBV7-2 and TRBJ2-3 gives the full variable domain: GAGVSQSPSNKVTEKGKDVELRCDPISGHTALYWYRQSLGQGLEFLIYFQGNSAPDKSGLPSDRFSAERTGGSVSTLTIQRTQQEDSAVYLCASSLGLGDTQYFGPGTRLTVL.

The rearrangement uses TRBV5-4 and TRBJ2-3, with unresolved D. CDR1 is SGHNT, CDR2 YYREEE, per germline (reference sequence). The CDR3 runs to 13 residues. The V end was cut by 1 base, the J end by 2 bases, with 5 bases between. The CDR3 region has the DNA TGTGCCAGCAGCTTGCCAGCCACAGATACGCAGTATTTT. It yields the protein CASSLPATDTQYF.

The rearrangement uses TRBV20-1 and TRBJ2-3; TRBD2 agrees at 7 bases. This CDR3 is built from 14 residues. Trimming took 5 bases from V and 1 from J; bases not matched to a gene: 6. Germline V gene data show CDR1 as DFQATT and CDR2 as SNEGSKA (reference sequence). The chain's CDR3 is CSALAASGTDTQYF. In nucleotides, the CDR3 is TGCAGTGCTCTAGCGGCTAGCGGCACAGATACGCAGTATTTT.

This clonotype has just a few counts. V and J are TRBV19 and TRBJ2-7, with 9 bases matching TRBD1. Germline V CDR1 and CDR2: LNHDA, SQIVND (reference sequence). The junction had 10 bases not matched to a gene; V was cut back by 9 bases and J by 4 bases. The CDR3 sequence is 14 residues long. The CDR3 DNA reads as TGTGCCAGCCAAGCCGGGACAGGGACATACGAGCAGTACTTC. It yields the protein CASQAGTGTYEQYF.